This T cell receptor beta chain was identified in a study of fetal regulatory T cell absence and autoimmunity. Only in-frame clones appear in the TCRdb table, and some are missing; sequencing was by immunoSEQ multiplex PCR. The sample has about 95,000 clones, about two thirds seen once; the top ten hold roughly 2%. The CDR3 spans 18 residues. Germline loops: CDR1 MNHEY, CDR2 SMNVEV (reference sequence). Unmatched junction bases numbered 7, after V lost 3 bases and J lost 0 bases. Sequencing used pancreas tissue. The TCR comes from a male donor with IPEX syndrome. The genes are TRBV27 and TRBJ2-6; TRBD1 agrees at 8 bases. The chain's CDR3 is CASSFGDRFLSGANVLTF. CDR3 nucleotide sequence: TGTGCCAGCAGTTTCGGGGACAGGTTCCTCTCTGGGGCCAACGTCCTGACTTTC.